Detailed here is one T cell receptor (beta chain). Its antigen remains unknown. TCRdb fed the reads into MiXCR, producing one record per CDR3 protein. The repertoire holds hundreds of thousands of distinct CDR3 sequences, with around 10% as singletons. These data belong to a study of T cell repertoires in cytomegalovirus infection. Study in general: Indicated by public TCR beta signatures were CMV infection and matching HLA type. Study results and limitations: Frequencies of public TCR beta families were cumulated, and this identified carriers of CMV plus the relevant HLA. HLA-C-restricted CMV clonotypes gave the most frequent clonotype in two of eight donors.

This CDR3 is 12 amino acids long. CDR1 and CDR2 from the germline V gene are MDHEN and SYDVKM. Trimming cost V 8 bases and J 2 bases, with 7 bases left between them. The chain links TRBV28 to TRBJ1-5; no reliable D call. Sequenced material: PBMCs. The clonotype was recovered from a human donor in good health (CMV status not recorded). Some clones in this sample may be carry-over from other donors' samples. The CDR3 sequence: CASLSRNQPQHF. The DNA for the CDR3 is TGTGCCAGCTTGTCCCGCAATCAGCCCCAGCATTTT. Filled out from reference TRBV28 and TRBJ1-5, the complete variable domain reads DVKVTQSSRYLVKRTGEKVFLECVQDMDHENMFWYRQDPGLGLRLIYFSYDVKMKEKGDIPEGYSVSREKKERFSLILESASTNQTSMYLCASLSRNQPQHFGDGTRLSIL.